The rows below give T cell receptor beta chains drawn from one sample of a study of blood T cell repertoires in COVID-19. Data came from immunoSEQ multiplex PCR; TCRdb stores just in-frame clones and leaves some out. The sample gives roughly 140,000 clones, 70% to 85% of which show up once; about 7.2% is in the top ten. The sample taken for sequencing was peripheral blood. The receptors shown here come from a woman aged 50 to 65 in a cohort sampled during active or convalescent COVID-19. CDR3s include the opening cysteine and the closing phenylalanine or tryptophan. D genes are given only for firm matches. Some rows mark clone size as missing; the rest say once, few, many or name a class of expanded clone.

CDR3 protein: CASSYSGNTIYF
CDR3 DNA: TGTGCCAGCAGTTACAGCGGAAACACCATATATTTT
D gene: -
J gene: TRBJ1-3
V gene: TRBV6-2/TRBV6-3
clone size: -

CDR3 protein: CASSDRAGPQHF
CDR3 DNA: TGTGCCAGCAGCGACAGGGCCGGGCCCCAGCATTTT
D gene: TRBD1
J gene: TRBJ1-5
V gene: TRBV2
clone size: -

CDR3 protein: CASSEVGTPSYEQYF
CDR3 DNA: TGTGCCAGCAGTGAAGTCGGGACACCTAGCTACGAGCAGTACTTC
D gene: -
J gene: TRBJ2-7
V gene: TRBV2
clone size: once

CDR3 protein: CAWSVIAGNEQFF
CDR3 DNA: TGTGCCTGGAGTGTAATAGCGGGGAATGAGCAGTTCTTC
D gene: TRBD2
J gene: TRBJ2-1
V gene: TRBV30
clone size: -

CDR3 protein: CASSSKEGFTEAFF
CDR3 DNA: TGCGCCAGCAGCTCGAAGGAGGGGTTCACTGAAGCTTTCTTT
D gene: -
J gene: TRBJ1-1
V gene: TRBV5-1
clone size: -

CDR3 protein: CASSQNRGAADTQYF
CDR3 DNA: TGTGCCAGCAGCCAGAATCGGGGGGCGGCAGATACGCAGTATTTT
D gene: -
J gene: TRBJ2-3
V gene: TRBV4-2
clone size: few

CDR3 protein: CASSFSGGGTDTQYF
CDR3 DNA: TGTGCCAGCAGCTTTAGCGGGGGGGGCACAGATACGCAGTATTTT
D gene: TRBD2
J gene: TRBJ2-3
V gene: TRBV7-2
clone size: -

CDR3 protein: CASTQRGNTEAFF
CDR3 DNA: TGTGCCAGCACCCAAAGGGGGAACACTGAAGCTTTCTTT
D gene: -
J gene: TRBJ1-1
V gene: TRBV6-6
clone size: -

CDR3 protein: CASSYGSGYEQYF
CDR3 DNA: TGTGCCAGCAGCTACGGCTCAGGTTACGAGCAGTACTTC
D gene: -
J gene: TRBJ2-7
V gene: TRBV6-6
clone size: -

CDR3 protein: CASSENGPRVNTEAFF
CDR3 DNA: TGTGCCAGCAGTGAAAATGGGCCCCGAGTGAACACTGAAGCTTTCTTT
D gene: -
J gene: TRBJ1-1
V gene: TRBV6-1
clone size: -

CDR3 protein: CASSEGLAGSPGELFF
CDR3 DNA: TGTGCCAGCAGCGAAGGACTAGCGGGATCTCCCGGGGAGCTGTTTTTT
D gene: TRBD2
J gene: TRBJ2-2
V gene: TRBV7-3
clone size: -

CDR3 protein: CASSRGLADQETQYF
CDR3 DNA: TGTGCCAGCAGCAGGGGACTAGCGGACCAAGAGACCCAGTACTTC
D gene: TRBD2
J gene: TRBJ2-5
V gene: TRBV3-1/TRBV3-2
clone size: -

CDR3 protein: CAWGRLAGSDTQYF
CDR3 DNA: TGTGCCTGGGGTCGACTAGCGGGGTCAGATACGCAGTATTTT
D gene: TRBD2
J gene: TRBJ2-3
V gene: TRBV30
clone size: -

CDR3 protein: CASSPQTGVTEAFF
CDR3 DNA: TGTGCCAGCTCACCTCAGACAGGGGTCACTGAAGCTTTCTTT
D gene: TRBD1
J gene: TRBJ1-1
V gene: TRBV18
clone size: once

CDR3 protein: CASSESAGDSPLHF
CDR3 DNA: TGCGCCAGCAGTGAATCCGCGGGTGATTCACCCCTCCACTTT
D gene: -
J gene: TRBJ1-6
V gene: TRBV10-1
clone size: -

CDR3 protein: CASSPSGEYNEQFF
CDR3 DNA: TGTGCCAGCAGCCCCTCGGGGGAGTACAATGAGCAGTTCTTC
D gene: -
J gene: TRBJ2-1
V gene: TRBV7-3
clone size: -